This record covers a single TCR beta chain. Its target antigen remains unknown. No base quality information exists; no much larger clone differs at one position. TCRbeta CDR3 regions were amplified from genomic DNA by means of the immunoSEQ Assay, a bias-controlled multiplex PCR. In the paper's pipeline: The number of nucleated cells in each sample was estimated by amplification of reference gene primers within the assay. To quantify the absolute abundance of each unique TCRbeta CDR3 rearrangement, sequence reads were collapsed and filtered. Productive Simpson clonality was computed per sample as the square root of Simpson's diversity index over productive rearrangements. The table comes from immuneACCESS by way of TCRdb, which keeps in-frame sequences with V and J called. Part of the clones is missing from these tables; in studies checked, under half for an unresolved V gene and the rest for unknown reasons. Clonal size and the V and J genes are those of that table, whereas D and trimming came from the DNA. Recorded for this sample are about 260,000 clones; about 87% of them occurred a single time. The top ten clones comprise approximately 9% of the sample.

The data originate from a study of blood T cell repertoires in COVID-19 (dated by TCRdb to about 2020). In the study overall: Collaborator samples came from the United States, Italy and Spain and covered acute and convalescent phases of COVID-19. The prospective study material was composed of cDNA or gDNA derived from T cells, B-cell-depleted T cells, or PBMCs. Subjects who had been exposed to COVID-19, were actively infected with it, or had recovered from it provided the deeply sampled blood TCRbeta repertoires that made up the dataset. The repertoires were made available in a free public database intended to serve as a resource for research on the immune response to SARS-CoV-2. Samples were obtained from the ongoing ImmuneRACE study (first 160 participants) and from over 1,000 subjects provided by 6 global collaborators. A de-identified subject ID, COVID-19 status, age in years and sex were almost always included in the sample metadata. Where HLA class I and class II types were available, the types were taken from metadata supplied by the sample provider, not from assay-based typing.

Summary of the overall study and its limitations: The amount of clinical and demographic metadata varied by source and participant and was provided uncurated.

V is trimmed back by 2 bases and J by 2 bases, and the junction contains 3 bases that no gene match accounts for. CDR1 and CDR2 (LGHDT, YNNKEL) derive from the germline V gene (reference sequence). From the cysteine up to the phenylalanine, the CDR3 has a length of 15 residues. Only the CDR3 DNA is retained, 45 bases long and in frame from the first base. Collaborating institutions collected whole blood in K2EDTA tubes following their own protocols. For TCRbeta analysis, collaborator samples were shipped as frozen whole blood, as isolated PBMCs, or as DNA extracted from either sample type. This chain is built from TRBV3-1 (or the pseudogene TRBV3-2) and TRBJ2-3, with 8 central nucleotides matching TRBD1. The TCR comes from a human donor in a cohort sampled during active COVID-19. Sequenced material: peripheral blood. The bases read TGTGCCAGCAGCCAACCGGGACAGGTCACAGATACGCAGTATTTT. Translated, this is CASSQPGQVTDTQYF.